This TCR beta chain was sequenced in a study of CD8 T cells in ankylosing spondylitis. This clonotype has ten or more counts. By quantitative 5'-RACE with molecular barcodes, the TCR beta libraries were made. TCRdb re-derived calls from the 5' RACE reads in MiXCR, one entry per CDR3 protein. This repertoire shows approximately 300,000 distinct CDR3 sequences, approximately 20% found once; its top ten account for 7.8%. Germline CDR1 SGDLS, CDR2 YYNGEE. V was shortened by 2 bases and J by 5 bases, with 7 bases between the two germline ends. The length of the CDR3 is 13 residues. The TCR was taken from a male donor with ankylosing spondylitis or in good health (not recorded which). The J gene is TRBJ2-2, the V gene TRBV9; D gene ambiguous. Input material: blood, either unsorted or a sorted T cell fraction (not recorded which). In DNA, the CDR3 is TGTGCCAGCAGCGTTGGCCGAACCGGGGAGCTGTTTTTT. Its translation is CASSVGRTGELFF.